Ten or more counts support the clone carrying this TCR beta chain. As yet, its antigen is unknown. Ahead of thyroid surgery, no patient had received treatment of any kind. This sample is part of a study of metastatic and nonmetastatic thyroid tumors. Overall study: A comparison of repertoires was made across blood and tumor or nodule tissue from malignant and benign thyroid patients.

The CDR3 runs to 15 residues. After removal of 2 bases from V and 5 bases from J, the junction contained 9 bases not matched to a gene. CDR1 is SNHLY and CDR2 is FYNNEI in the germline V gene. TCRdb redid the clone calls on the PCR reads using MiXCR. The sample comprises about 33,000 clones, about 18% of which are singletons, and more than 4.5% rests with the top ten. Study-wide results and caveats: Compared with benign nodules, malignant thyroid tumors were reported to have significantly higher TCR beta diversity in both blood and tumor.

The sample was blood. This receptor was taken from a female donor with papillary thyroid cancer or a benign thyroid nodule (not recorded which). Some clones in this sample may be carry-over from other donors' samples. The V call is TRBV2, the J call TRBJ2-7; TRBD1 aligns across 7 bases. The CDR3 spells CASSERGQRFDEQYF. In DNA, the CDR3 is TGTGCCAGCAGTGAAAGGGGGCAAAGGTTCGACGAGCAGTACTTC.